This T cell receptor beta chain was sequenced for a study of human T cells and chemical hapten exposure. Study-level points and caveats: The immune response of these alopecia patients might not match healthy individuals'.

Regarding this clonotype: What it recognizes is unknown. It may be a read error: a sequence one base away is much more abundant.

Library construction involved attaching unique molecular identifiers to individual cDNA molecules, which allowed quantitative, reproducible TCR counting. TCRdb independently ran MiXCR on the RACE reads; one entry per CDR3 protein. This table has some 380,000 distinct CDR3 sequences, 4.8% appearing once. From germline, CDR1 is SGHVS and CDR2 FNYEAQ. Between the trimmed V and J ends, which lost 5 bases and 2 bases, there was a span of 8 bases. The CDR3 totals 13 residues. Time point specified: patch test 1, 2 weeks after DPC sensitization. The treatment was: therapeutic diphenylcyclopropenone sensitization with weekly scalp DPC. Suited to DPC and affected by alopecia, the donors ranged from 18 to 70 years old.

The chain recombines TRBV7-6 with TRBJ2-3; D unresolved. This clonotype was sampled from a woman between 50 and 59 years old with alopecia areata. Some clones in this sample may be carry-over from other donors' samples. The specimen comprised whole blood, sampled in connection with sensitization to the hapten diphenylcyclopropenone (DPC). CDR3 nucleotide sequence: TGTGCCAGCAGCGTACCGGTCACAGATACGCAGTATTTT. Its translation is CASSVPVTDTQYF.